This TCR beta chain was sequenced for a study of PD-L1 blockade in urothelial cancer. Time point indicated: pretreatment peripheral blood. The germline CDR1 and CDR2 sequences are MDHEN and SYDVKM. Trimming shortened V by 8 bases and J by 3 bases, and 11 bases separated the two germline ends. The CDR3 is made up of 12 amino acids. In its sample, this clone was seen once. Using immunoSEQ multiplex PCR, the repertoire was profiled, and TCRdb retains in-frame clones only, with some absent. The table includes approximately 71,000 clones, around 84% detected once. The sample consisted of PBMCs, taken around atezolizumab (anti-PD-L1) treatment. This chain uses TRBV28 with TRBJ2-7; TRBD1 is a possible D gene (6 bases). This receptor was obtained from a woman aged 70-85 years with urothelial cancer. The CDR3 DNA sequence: TGTGCCAGCGGGCTAGGGGGCTACGAGCAGTACTTC. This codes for CASGLGGYEQYF.